This T cell receptor beta chain was documented in a study of T cells after yellow fever vaccination. General observations from the study: Abundant clonotypes from the bulk population could contaminate FACS-sorted repertoires. On re-exposure, the response was weaker but peaked faster, at day 5 versus 15.

Losses at the gene ends were 3 bases for V and 2 bases for J; bases not matched to a gene: 4. The length of the CDR3 is 14 residues. Germline-derived CDR1 and CDR2 are GTSNPN and SVGIG (reference sequence). TCRdb re-called the 5' RACE reads through MiXCR, storing one row per CDR3 protein. Here the sample spans about 240,000 distinct CDR3 sequences, 6.9% being singletons. This clonotype appeared many times. Its antigen is unidentified. The material sequenced was CD4+ T cells sorted from PBMCs, taken 15 days after the yellow fever booster vaccination. This receptor was taken from a man aged 30-40 years who received the YFV17D yellow fever vaccine. J is TRBJ2-7 and V is TRBV30, with TRBD2 matching 10 bases. CDR3 in DNA: TGTGCCTGGAGACGGACTAGCGGCACCTACGAGCAGTACTTC. Protein product: CAWRRTSGTYEQYF.